A single sample is the source of the 19 T cell receptor beta chains below, sequenced in a study of blood T cell repertoires in COVID-19. TCRdb's copy holds only in-frame clones and misses some; the assay was immunoSEQ multiplex PCR. In the table there are over 85,000 clones, approximately 85% of which are singletons. Sequencing was done on a sample of peripheral blood. The source of these receptors is a woman older than 75 with COVID-19, enrolled during active disease.

The sample holds one count of this clone. The chain uses TRBV28 and TRBJ1-4; 7 bases are a match to TRBD1. The ends lost 6 bases at V and 7 bases at J; junction bases unmatched: 8. Germline CDR1 MDHEN, CDR2 SYDVKM. The CDR3 is 14 residues long. The CDR3 region is CASRRTGGVEKLFF. CDR3 nucleotides: TGTGCCAGCAGACGGACAGGAGGGGTTGAAAAACTGTTTTTT.

This rearrangement joins TRBV7-9 to TRBJ2-1, with no clear D. The CDR3 length is 11 residues. Trimming took off 1 base at V and 15 bases at J, with 10 bases between the two ends. Germline CDR1 is SEHNR and CDR2 is FQNEAQ (reference sequence). CDR3 residues: CASSLGSPGFF. In DNA, the CDR3 is TGTGCCAGCAGCTTAGGGAGCCCCGGGTTCTTC.

V and J are TRBV3-1 (or the pseudogene TRBV3-2) and TRBJ1-1; 8 bases are a match to TRBD1. J lost 3 bases, V lost 4 bases, and 13 bases had no gene match. The CDR3 has 17 residues. CDR1 and CDR2 (germline): LGHDT, YNNKEL (reference sequence). The CDR3 DNA sequence: TGTGCCAGCAGCCGGCTACAGGGGGGTCAGGTGGACACTGAAGCTTTCTTT. Amino acids: CASSRLQGGQVDTEAFF.

This chain links TRBV2 with TRBJ2-5, with 8 bases identical to TRBD1. CDR1 is SNHLY and CDR2 is FYNNEI in the germline V gene. J gave up 1 base and V 3 bases, and 1 base lay outside the gene matches. The CDR3 covers 14 residues. DNA of the CDR3: TGTGCCAGCAGTGAGGACAGGGTCCAAGAGACCCAGTACTTC. This translates into CASSEDRVQETQYF.

The DNA for the CDR3 is TGTGCCAGCAGCCCGCAACCCAGCGGGGGGCTCCAAGAGACCCAGTACTTC. Its translation: CASSPQPSGGLQETQYF. The chain carries TRBV7-2 and TRBJ2-5; 9 bases are a match to TRBD2. Germline CDR1 and CDR2: SGHTA and FQGNSA. This CDR3 has 17 residues. The J segment lost 1 base and the V segment lost 5 bases, leaving 11 bases of the junction unmatched.

The rearrangement links TRBV30 to TRBJ2-2; TRBD1 matches at 8 bases. V was pared by 8 bases and J by 1 base, with 12 bases of the junction left unmatched. The germline V gene encodes CDR1 GTSNPN and CDR2 SVGIG (reference sequence). CDR3 length: 16 amino acids. The CDR3 spells CARQWGGTGNTGELFF. CDR3 in DNA: TGTGCCCGGCAATGGGGCGGGACAGGGAACACCGGGGAGCTGTTTTTT.

This rearrangement joins TRBV5-1 to TRBJ2-5; 11 bases match TRBD2. Germline CDR1 SGHRS, CDR2 YFSETQ. The CDR3 extends over 15 amino acids. J was trimmed by 2 bases and V by 3 bases; bases with no gene match: 3. Here the CDR3 DNA reads TGCGCCAGCAGCTGGGGACTAGCGGAACAAGAGACCCAGTACTTC. It encodes CASSWGLAEQETQYF.

The gene calls are TRBV30 and TRBJ2-5; D unclear. V was shortened by 2 bases and J by 0 bases, with 16 bases between the two germline ends. Germline V gives CDR1 GTSNPN, CDR2 SVGIG (reference sequence). The CDR3 has 16 amino acids. The CDR3 bases are TGTGCCTGGAGTCTTCCTGTTCCCGAGTACCAAGAGACCCAGTACTTC. Translation gives CAWSLPVPEYQETQYF.

V and J are TRBV28 and TRBJ2-3; TRBD1 might be the D (6 bases). This CDR3 has 15 amino acids. Germline CDR1 reads MDHEN; CDR2 reads SYDVKM. Trimming shortened V by 8 bases and J by 1 base, and 16 bases separated the two germline ends. Written as DNA, the CDR3 is TGTGCCAGCGGACTCGACAGGTATCGCACAGATACGCAGTATTTT. It is translated as CASGLDRYRTDTQYF.

The chain is built from TRBV3-1 (or the pseudogene TRBV3-2) and TRBJ2-5; 10 positions agree with TRBD2. The V and J ends lost 1 base and 2 bases, in that order; junction bases with no gene match: 10. Germline V gives CDR1 LGHDT, CDR2 YNNKEL (reference sequence). This CDR3 comprises 18 residues. In DNA form, the CDR3 reads TGTGCCAGCAGCCAAGCCCCGGGGGGACTAGCGAATCAAGAGACCCAGTACTTC. As protein: CASSQAPGGLANQETQYF.

This clone was observed a single time. This chain joins TRBV9 and TRBJ2-2; maybe TRBD2 (5 bases). Germline-derived CDR1 and CDR2 are SGDLS and YYNGEE. The CDR3 extends over 12 amino acids. Trimming pared 6 bases from V and 3 bases from J, leaving 6 bases between. CDR3 amino acids: CASTRDTGELFF. CDR3 nucleotides: TGTGCCAGCACGCGGGACACCGGGGAGCTGTTTTTT. Filled out from reference TRBV9 and TRBJ2-2, the complete variable domain reads DSGVTQTPKHLITATGQRVTLRCSPRSGDLSVYWYQQSLDQGLQFLIQYYNGEERAKGNILERFSAQQFPDLHSELNLSSLELGDSALYFCASTRDTGELFFGEGSRLTVL.

A few counts support this clone. The chain employs TRBV6-5 and TRBJ1-1; maybe TRBD1 (6 bases). The length of the CDR3 is 14 residues. CDR1 MNHEY and CDR2 SVGAGI come from the germline V gene. Trimming removed 6 bases at V and 1 base at J, with 12 bases between. The CDR3 sequence is CASRRVQGNTEAFF. CDR3 nucleotides: TGTGCCAGCAGGCGAGTACAGGGGAACACTGAAGCTTTCTTT.

Only a few counts were recorded for this clone. The chain recombines TRBV2 with TRBJ1-1; no clear D gene. Between the trimmed V and J ends, which lost 4 bases and 1 base, there was a span of 7 bases. This CDR3 has 13 amino acids. Germline lookup yields CDR1 SNHLY and CDR2 FYNNEI. As DNA, the CDR3 is TGTGCCAGCAGTGTTGCAGGGAACACTGAAGCTTTCTTT. This gives the protein CASSVAGNTEAFF.

V usage is TRBV4-1 and J usage is TRBJ2-6; 7 bases line up with TRBD2. CDR3 size: 18 residues. From germline, CDR1 is MGHRA and CDR2 YSYEKL. V shed 1 base, J shed 2 bases, and the junction held 8 bases outside the gene matches. CDR3 amino acids: CASSQGMASGAGANVLTF. The CDR3 DNA sequence: TGCGCCAGCAGCCAAGGCATGGCTAGCGGAGCTGGGGCCAACGTCCTGACTTTC.

This chain links TRBV19 with TRBJ2-5; 7 bases match TRBD2. Germline-derived CDR1 and CDR2 are LNHDA and SQIVND (reference sequence). V was pared by 5 bases and J by 3 bases, with 9 bases of the junction left unmatched. The CDR3 length is 15 residues. The CDR3 nucleotides are TGTGCCAGTAGTCCTGGGACTATCGGGGAAGAGACCCAGTACTTC. It yields the protein CASSPGTIGEETQYF. The full variable domain, rest sourced from reference TRBV19 and TRBJ2-5, is DGGITQSPKYLFRKEGQNVTLSCEQNLNHDAMYWYRQDPGQGLRLIYYSQIVNDFQKGDIAEGYSVSREKKESFPLTVTSAQKNPTAFYLCASSPGTIGEETQYFGPGTRLLVL.

This chain links TRBV30 with TRBJ2-6; a weak D match, TRBD1 (5 bases). CDR1 and CDR2 (germline): GTSNPN, SVGIG (reference sequence). V lost 8 bases and J 4 bases, leaving 21 bases between the germline ends. CDR3 size: 16 residues. The CDR3 region is CATDRRAQGGANVLTF. CDR3 nucleotide sequence: TGTGCCACCGATCGCAGGGCGCAGGGAGGGGCCAACGTCCTGACTTTC.

This clone was observed once. This chain uses TRBV14 with TRBJ2-3; D perhaps matches TRBD1 (6 bases). V lost 2 bases and J lost 2, with 11 bases in between. The CDR3 contains 15 residues. The germline gives CDR1 SGHDN, CDR2 FVKESK. Here the CDR3 reads CASSQRDIFTDTQYF. CDR3 DNA: TGTGCCAGCAGCCAACGGGACATCTTCACAGATACGCAGTATTTT.

V usage is TRBV6-5 and J usage is TRBJ2-7; possibly TRBD2 for D (6 bases). The CDR3 consists of 15 residues. Germline CDR1 MNHEY, CDR2 SVGAGI. Trimming left V 6 bases short and J 1 base short, with 16 bases between. The CDR3 here is CASRLGGPRSYEQYF. The CDR3 DNA is TGTGCCAGCAGGCTTGGAGGGCCGAGGTCCTACGAGCAGTACTTC.

This chain connects TRBV19 to TRBJ1-5; 7 nucleotides agree with TRBD1. The junction had 7 bases not matched to a gene; V was cut back by 1 base and J by 1 base. Per germline, CDR1 LNHDA and CDR2 SQIVND (reference sequence). This CDR3 has 17 residues. The DNA of the CDR3 is TGTGCCAGTAGTATAGGACGGCAGGGGGTAAGCAATCAGCCCCAGCATTTT. This translates into CASSIGRQGVSNQPQHF.